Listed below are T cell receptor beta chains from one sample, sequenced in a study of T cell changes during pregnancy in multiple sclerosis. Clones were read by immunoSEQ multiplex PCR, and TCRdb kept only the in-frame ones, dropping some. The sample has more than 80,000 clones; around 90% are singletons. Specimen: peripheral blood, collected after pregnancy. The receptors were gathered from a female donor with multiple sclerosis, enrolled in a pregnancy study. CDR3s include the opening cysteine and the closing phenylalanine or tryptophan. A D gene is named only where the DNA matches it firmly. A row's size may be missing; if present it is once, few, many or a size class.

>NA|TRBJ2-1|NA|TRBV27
TGTGCCAGCAGTTTGCTCCCCCCCACCGGGGAGTTCTTC
CASSLLPPTGEFF
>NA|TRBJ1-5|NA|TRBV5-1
TGCGCCAGCAGCCCGGGAGTAGGGTTGAATCAGCCCCAGCATTTT
CASSPGVGLNQPQHF
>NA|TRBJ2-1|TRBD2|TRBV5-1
TGCGCCAGCAGCTTGGGGCTAGCGGGAGGGAATGAGCAGTTCTTC
CASSLGLAGGNEQFF
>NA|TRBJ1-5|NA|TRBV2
TGTGCCAGCACTTACGATCTAGGCCCTAATCAGCCCCAGCATTTT
CASTYDLGPNQPQHF
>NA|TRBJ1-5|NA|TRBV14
TGTGCCAGCAGCCACTCAGGGGATCAGCCCCAGCATTTT
CASSHSGDQPQHF
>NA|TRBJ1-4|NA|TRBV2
TGTGCCAGCAGTGATCTGGGGGCAGGGACTAATGAAAAACTGTTTTTT
CASSDLGAGTNEKLFF
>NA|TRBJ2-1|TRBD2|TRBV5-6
TGTGCCAGCAGCCGCGGGACTAGCCGCTACAATGAGCAGTTCTTC
CASSRGTSRYNEQFF
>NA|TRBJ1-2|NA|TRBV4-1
TGCGCCAGCAGCCAAGATAGTTCGGGGTTTAGGGGCTACACCTTC
CASSQDSSGFRGYTF
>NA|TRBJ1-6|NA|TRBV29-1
TGCAGCGTTGAAGGTCCGGAGGCCCATCATTCACCCCTCCACTTT
CSVEGPEAHHSPLHF
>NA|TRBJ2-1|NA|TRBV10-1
TGCGCCAGCAGTGGAGGGGACTCTTTTCATGAGCAGTTCTTC
CASSGGDSFHEQFF
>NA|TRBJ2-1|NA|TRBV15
TGTGCCACCAGCAGAGACGCGGGCTTCCACAATGAGCAGTTCTTC
CATSRDAGFHNEQFF
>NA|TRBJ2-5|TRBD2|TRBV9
TGTGCCAGCAGCGTAGATGAGCGGGGTCAAGAGACCCAGTACTTC
CASSVDERGQETQYF
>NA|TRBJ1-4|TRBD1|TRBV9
TGTGCCAGCAGTGTCGGGACAGGGGATGAAAAACTGTTTTTT
CASSVGTGDEKLFF
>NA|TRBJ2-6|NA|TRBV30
TGTGCCTTCGGTTTAATAACTTCTGGGGCCAACGTCCTGACTTTC
CAFGLITSGANVLTF
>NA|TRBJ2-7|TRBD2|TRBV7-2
TGTGCCAGCAGCCTGGAAGCGGGGCCCCACGAGCAGTACTTC
CASSLEAGPHEQYF
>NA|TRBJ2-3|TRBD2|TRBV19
TGTGCCAGTAGTTCAGGACTAGCGGGGACAGATACGCAGTATTTT
CASSSGLAGTDTQYF
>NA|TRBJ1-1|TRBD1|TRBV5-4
TGTGCCAGCAGCCGTCCCGGGACAGCCTTGAACACTGAAGCTTTCTTT
CASSRPGTALNTEAFF
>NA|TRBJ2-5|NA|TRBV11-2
TGTGCCAGCAGCTTAGTGCCGGGAATACGGGAGACCCAGTACTTC
CASSLVPGIRETQYF
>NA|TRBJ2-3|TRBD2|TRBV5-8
TGTGCCAGCAGCTTGGACGGGACTAGCGCAGATACGCAGTATTTT
CASSLDGTSADTQYF
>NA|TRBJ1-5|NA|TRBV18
TGTGCTGATCGGTGCCGCAATCAGCCCCAGCATTTT
CADRCRNQPQHF
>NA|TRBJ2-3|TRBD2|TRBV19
TGTGCCAGTAGTCCGGGGGGGGAGGCAGGGTCAGATACGCAGTATTTT
CASSPGGEAGSDTQYF
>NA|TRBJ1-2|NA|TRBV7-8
TGTGCCAGCAGCTTAGCGCCAGGCCCCTATGGCTACACCTTC
CASSLAPGPYGYTF
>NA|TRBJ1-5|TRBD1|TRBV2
TGTGCCAGCTCACAGGGGCCCTCGACCCAGCATTTT
CASSQGPSTQHF
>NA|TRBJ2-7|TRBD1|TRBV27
TGTGCCAGCAGGTGGACAGGGGACTTGAACGAGCAGTACTTC
CASRWTGDLNEQYF
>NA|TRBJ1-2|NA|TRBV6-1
TGTGCCAGCAGTGATGGATCCGACAGGCTCTATGGCTACACCTTC
CASSDGSDRLYGYTF
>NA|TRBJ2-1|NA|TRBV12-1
TGTGCCAGCAGCCCAGACAGACCCTACAATGAGCAGTTCTTC
CASSPDRPYNEQFF
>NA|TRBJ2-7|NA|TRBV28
TGTGCCAGCAGTTTAGGGGCAGGGATACGAGGCGAGCAGTACTTC
CASSLGAGIRGEQYF
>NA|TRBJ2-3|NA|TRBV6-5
TGTGCCAGCAGTTACTCCCAGGGTGATACGCAGTATTTT
CASSYSQGDTQYF
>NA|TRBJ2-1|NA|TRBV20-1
TGCAGTGCTAGACAGGGGAACGAGCAGTTCTTC
CSARQGNEQFF
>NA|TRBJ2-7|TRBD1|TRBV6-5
TGTGCCAGCAGCCGGACAGGGGTCTACGAGCAGTACTTC
CASSRTGVYEQYF
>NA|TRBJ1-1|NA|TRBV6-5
TGTGCCAGCGGAGGGACTGAAGCTTTCTTT
CASGGTEAFF
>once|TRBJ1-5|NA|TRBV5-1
TGCGCCAGCAGCTTGGAAGGTCGGGGAGATCAGCCCCAGCATTTT
CASSLEGRGDQPQHF
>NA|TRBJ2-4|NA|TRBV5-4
TGTGCCAGCAGCTTCCGGGGGAAAAACATTCAGTACTTC
CASSFRGKNIQYF
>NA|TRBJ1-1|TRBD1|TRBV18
TGTGCCAGCTCACCACAAGCCGGGACAGGGTATAGGACTGAAGCTTTCTTT
CASSPQAGTGYRTEAFF
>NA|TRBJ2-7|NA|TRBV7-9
TGTGCCAGCAGCCCCGGCGCTTGGCAGGGTCCCTACGAGCAGTACTTC
CASSPGAWQGPYEQYF
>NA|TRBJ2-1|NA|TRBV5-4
TGTGCCAGCAGCTTACAGGGAAGGGGATATGGGCAGTTCTTC
CASSLQGRGYGQFF
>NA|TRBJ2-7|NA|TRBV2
TGTGCCAGCAGTGAAGCTGGAGCCGGCCCCTACGAGCAGTACTTC
CASSEAGAGPYEQYF
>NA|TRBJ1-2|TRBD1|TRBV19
TGTGCCAGTACGGGGAAGGCCCGGGACAGGGGCCATCCGTATGGCTACACCTTC
CASTGKARDRGHPYGYTF
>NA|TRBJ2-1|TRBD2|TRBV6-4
TGTGCCAGCAGTCCGACTAGCGGGGGATACAATGAGCAGTTCTTC
CASSPTSGGYNEQFF
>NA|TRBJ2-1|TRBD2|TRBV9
TGTGCCAGCAGCGTACAGACCCCTAGCGGTGGGTGGAATGAGCAGTTCTTC
CASSVQTPSGGWNEQFF
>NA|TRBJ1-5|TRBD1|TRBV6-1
TGTGCCAGCCGTACTGCAGGGGGACATCAGCCCCAGCATTTT
CASRTAGGHQPQHF
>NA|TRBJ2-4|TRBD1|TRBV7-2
TGTGCCAGCAGCTTACTTATTACAGGGGGAGACATTCAGTACTTC
CASSLLITGGDIQYF
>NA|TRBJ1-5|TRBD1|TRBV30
TGTGCCTGGAGTGTCCGGACAACAGGGGTCAATCAGCCCCAGCATTTT
CAWSVRTTGVNQPQHF
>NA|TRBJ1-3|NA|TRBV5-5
TGTGCCAGCAGCCACGTCAGCTCTGGAAACACCATATATTTT
CASSHVSSGNTIYF
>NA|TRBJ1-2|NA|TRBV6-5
TGTGCCAGCAGTGGAACAGGGCGGAGTGGCTACACCTTC
CASSGTGRSGYTF
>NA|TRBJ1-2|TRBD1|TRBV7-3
TGTGCCAGCAGCTCGGGACAGGGAGCTGGCTACACCTTC
CASSSGQGAGYTF
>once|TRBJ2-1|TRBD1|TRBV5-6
TGTGCCAGCAGCTCGGGAAGTACCGGGACAGGGGACAATGAGCAGTTCTTC
CASSSGSTGTGDNEQFF
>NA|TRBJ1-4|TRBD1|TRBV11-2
TGTGCCAGCAGCTTAGATTGGACAGGGGGAAATGAAAAACTGTTTTTT
CASSLDWTGGNEKLFF
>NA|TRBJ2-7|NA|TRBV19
TGTGCCAGTATGCGGACAGAAGCACCCTACGAGCAGTACTTC
CASMRTEAPYEQYF
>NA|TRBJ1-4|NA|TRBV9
TGTGCCAGCAGCGTAGTGGAGGGTGAAAAACTGTTTTTT
CASSVVEGEKLFF
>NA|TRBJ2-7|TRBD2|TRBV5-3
TGTGCCAGAAGCTGGGGACTAGCCCTCTCCTACGAGCAGTACTTC
CARSWGLALSYEQYF
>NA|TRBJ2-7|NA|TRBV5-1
TGCGCCAGCAGCTTTACAGGTGACTCCTACGAGCAGTACTTC
CASSFTGDSYEQYF
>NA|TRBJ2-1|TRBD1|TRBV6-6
TGTGCCAGCAGGACAACCGGGACAGCGTACAATGAGCAGTTCTTC
CASRTTGTAYNEQFF
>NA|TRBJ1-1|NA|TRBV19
TGTGCCAGTAGACACCCGCAGGGGACCGAAGCTTTCTTT
CASRHPQGTEAFF
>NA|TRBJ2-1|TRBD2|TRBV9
TGTGCCAGCAGCCACCCAGCGGGACGGAGCTACAATGAGCAGTTCTTC
CASSHPAGRSYNEQFF
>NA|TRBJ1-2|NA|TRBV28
TGTGCCAGCAGTTGGGAGGGTAACTATGGCTACACCTTC
CASSWEGNYGYTF
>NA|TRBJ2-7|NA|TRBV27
TGTGCCAGCAGTTTCAGGGTGGGCTCCTACGAGCAGTACTTC
CASSFRVGSYEQYF